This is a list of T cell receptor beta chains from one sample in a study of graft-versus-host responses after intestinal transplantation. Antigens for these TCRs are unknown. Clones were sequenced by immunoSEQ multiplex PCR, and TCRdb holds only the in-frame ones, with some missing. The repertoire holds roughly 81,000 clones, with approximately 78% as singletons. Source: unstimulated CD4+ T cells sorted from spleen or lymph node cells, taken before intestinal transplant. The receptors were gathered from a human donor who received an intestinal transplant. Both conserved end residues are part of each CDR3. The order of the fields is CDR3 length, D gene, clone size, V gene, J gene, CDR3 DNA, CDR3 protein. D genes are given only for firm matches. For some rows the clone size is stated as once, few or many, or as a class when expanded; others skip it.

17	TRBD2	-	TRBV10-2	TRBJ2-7	TGCGCCAGCAGGCGAGGAGTCTGGCGGGAGGAGGACTACGAGCAGTACTTC	CASRRGVWREEDYEQYF
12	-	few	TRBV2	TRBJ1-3	TGTGCCAGCAGTGAACAGTTTAACACCATATATTTT	CASSEQFNTIYF
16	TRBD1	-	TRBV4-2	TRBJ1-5	TGTGCCAGCAGCCAAGATCAGGACAGGGCCAGTCAGCCCCAGCATTTT	CASSQDQDRASQPQHF
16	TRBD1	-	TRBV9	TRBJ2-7	TGTGCCAGCAGCGTAGATCCCACAGGGGGTGTCCACGAGCAGTACTTC	CASSVDPTGGVHEQYF
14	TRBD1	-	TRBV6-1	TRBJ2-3	TGTGCCAGCACTTGGACAGGGGCCACAGATACGCAGTATTTT	CASTWTGATDTQYF
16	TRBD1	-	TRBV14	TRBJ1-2	TGTGCCAGCAGCCCTACGACAGGGGGATCGAACTATGGCTACACCTTC	CASSPTTGGSNYGYTF
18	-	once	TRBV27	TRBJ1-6	TGTGCCAGCAGTTTTGGGGCAGGGGCCCTAGTCCCTAATTCACCCCTCCACTTT	CASSFGAGALVPNSPLHF
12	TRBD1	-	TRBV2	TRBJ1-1	TGTGCCAGCAGTGAAGGGACAGGGGGAGCTTTCTTT	CASSEGTGGAFF
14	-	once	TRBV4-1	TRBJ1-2	TGCGCCAGCAGCCAAGACAGGGCCCTTTACGGCTACACCTTC	CASSQDRALYGYTF
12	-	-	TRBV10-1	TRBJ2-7	TGCGCCAGCAGTGAGGGAGGCTACGAGCAGTACTTC	CASSEGGYEQYF
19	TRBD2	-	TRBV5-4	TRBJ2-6	TGTGCCAGCAGCGGCGGGAGGGGCAGGGACGGCTCTGGGGCCAACGTCCTGACTTTC	CASSGGRGRDGSGANVLTF